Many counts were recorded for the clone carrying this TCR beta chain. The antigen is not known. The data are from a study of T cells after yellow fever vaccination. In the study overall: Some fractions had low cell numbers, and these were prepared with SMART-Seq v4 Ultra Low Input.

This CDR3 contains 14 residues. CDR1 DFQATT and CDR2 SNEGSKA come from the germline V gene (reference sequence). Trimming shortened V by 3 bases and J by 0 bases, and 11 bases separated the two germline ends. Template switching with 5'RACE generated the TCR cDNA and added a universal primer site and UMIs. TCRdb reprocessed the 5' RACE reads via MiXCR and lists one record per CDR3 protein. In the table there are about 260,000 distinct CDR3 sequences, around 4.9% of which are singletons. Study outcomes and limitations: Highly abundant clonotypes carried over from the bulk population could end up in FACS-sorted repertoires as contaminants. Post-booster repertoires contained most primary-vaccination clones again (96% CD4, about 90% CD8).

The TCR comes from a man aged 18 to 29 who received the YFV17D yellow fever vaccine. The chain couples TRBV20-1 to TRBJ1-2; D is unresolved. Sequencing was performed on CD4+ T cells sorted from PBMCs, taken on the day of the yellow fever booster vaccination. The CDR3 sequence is CSASVPPTNYGYTF. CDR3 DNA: TGCAGTGCTAGTGTCCCCCCCACTAACTATGGCTACACCTTC.